This TCR beta chain was captured in a study of a mutant IDH1 vaccine in newly diagnosed glioma. In regard to this clone: The antigen is unknown.

There are 13 residues in the CDR3. Germline CDR1 and CDR2: MNHNY and SVGAGI (reference sequence). V was pared by 0 bases and J by 3 bases, with 0 bases between. The assay was immunoSEQ multiplex PCR, and TCRdb's table has in-frame clones only and misses some. The sample holds tens of thousands of clones, under 80% seen once. Time point of the sample: week 23, last vaccination. Every vaccination contained 300 ug of the mutant IDH1 20-mer peptide and was paired with topical imiquimod. The source material was PBMCs, sampled from a glioma patient whose treatment included an IDH1 peptide vaccine. This clonotype was obtained from a woman aged 40 to 50 with glioma. Some clones in this sample may be carry-over from other donors' samples. The chain joins TRBV6-6 to TRBJ2-6, with unresolved D. For the CDR3, the DNA is TGTGCCAGCAGTTACTCTGGGGCCAACGTCCTGACTTTC. Translation gives CASSYSGANVLTF.